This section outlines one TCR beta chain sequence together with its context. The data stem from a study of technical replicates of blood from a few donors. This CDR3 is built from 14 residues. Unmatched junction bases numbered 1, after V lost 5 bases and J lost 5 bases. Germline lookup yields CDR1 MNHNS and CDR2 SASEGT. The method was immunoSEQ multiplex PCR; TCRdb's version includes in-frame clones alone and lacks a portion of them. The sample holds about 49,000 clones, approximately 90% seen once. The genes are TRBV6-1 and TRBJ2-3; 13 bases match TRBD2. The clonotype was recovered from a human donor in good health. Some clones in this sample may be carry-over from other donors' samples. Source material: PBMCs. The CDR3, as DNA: TGTGCCAGCAGTACTAGCGGGGGGGTAGATACGCAGTATTTT. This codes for CASSTSGGVDTQYF.